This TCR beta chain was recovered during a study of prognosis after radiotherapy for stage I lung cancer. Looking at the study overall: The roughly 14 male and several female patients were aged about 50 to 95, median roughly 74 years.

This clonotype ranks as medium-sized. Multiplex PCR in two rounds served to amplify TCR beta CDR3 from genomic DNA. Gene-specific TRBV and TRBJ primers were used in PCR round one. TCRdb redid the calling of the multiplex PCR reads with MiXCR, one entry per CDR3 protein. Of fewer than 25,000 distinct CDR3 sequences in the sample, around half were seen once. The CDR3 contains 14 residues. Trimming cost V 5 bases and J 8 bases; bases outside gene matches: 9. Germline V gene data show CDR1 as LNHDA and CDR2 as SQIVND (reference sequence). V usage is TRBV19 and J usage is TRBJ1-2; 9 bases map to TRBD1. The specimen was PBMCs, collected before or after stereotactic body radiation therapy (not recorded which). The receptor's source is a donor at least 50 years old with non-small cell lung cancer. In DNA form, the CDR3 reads TGTGCCAGTAGTGGAATACAGGGGGCTGAGGGCTACACCTTC. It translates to CASSGIQGAEGYTF.